This TCR beta chain comes out of a study of human T cells and chemical hapten exposure. Study conclusions and caveats: With patch test score, the counts of PT1 expanded TCRs showed a positive correlation. Compared to controls, expanded TCRs made significantly more large clusters of similar CDR3s.

CDR1 is MNHNS, CDR2 SASEGT, per germline. J was trimmed by 0 bases and V by 7 bases; bases with no gene match: 7. CDR3 size: 15 residues. TCRdb processed the RACE reads anew with MiXCR; each CDR3 protein has one entry. This table has about 360,000 distinct CDR3 sequences, roughly 6.9% appearing once. Points on this clonotype: Antigen: not known.

Time point of the sample: patch test 1, 2 weeks after DPC sensitization. Treatment denoted: therapeutic diphenylcyclopropenone sensitization with weekly scalp DPC. The V and J genes are TRBV6-1 and TRBJ2-7; 9 bases map to TRBD1. The sequences come from whole blood, collected in connection with sensitization to the hapten diphenylcyclopropenone (DPC). The sequence derives from a young woman with alopecia areata. Some clones in this sample may be carry-over from other donors' samples. CDR3 bases: TGTGCCAGCACCCCGGACAGGGGAGGCTCCTACGAGCAGTACTTC. Protein product: CASTPDRGGSYEQYF.